Described below is a single T cell receptor (beta chain) sequence and its context. The CDR3 sequence is 14 residues long. Germline CDR1 MDHEN, CDR2 SYDVKM. The germline V and J ends were trimmed by 4 bases and 6 bases, with 13 bases remaining between them. The data were taken from a study of blood T cell repertoires in COVID-19. The protocol was immunoSEQ multiplex PCR, while the TCRdb copy is restricted to in-frame clones and leaves out a portion. The sample carries tens of thousands of clones, 65% to 80% recorded once. This TCR derives from a human donor in a cohort sampled during active COVID-19. Sequencing input: peripheral blood. The genes are TRBV28 and TRBJ2-4; D unresolved. The CDR3 nucleotides are TGTGCCAGCAGTTCTACTATAACGGGAAACATTCAGTACTTC. This translates into CASSSTITGNIQYF. Drawing the rest from reference TRBV28 and TRBJ2-4, the complete variable domain is DVKVTQSSRYLVKRTGEKVFLECVQDMDHENMFWYRQDPGLGLRLIYFSYDVKMKEKGDIPEGYSVSREKKERFSLILESASTNQTSMYLCASSSTITGNIQYFGAGTRLSVL.